This T cell receptor beta chain was captured by sequencing in a study of tumor-infiltrating lymphocytes in primary liver carcinoma. Study conclusions and caveats: A significantly higher top-250-clone fraction was found in tumors than in blood (p = 0.039). Reduced overlap was seen in tumor-adjacent and tumor-blood pairs versus tumor region pairs.

From approximately 550 ng of total RNA, TCR beta-specific cDNA was reverse-transcribed using a constant-region primer. Three-round nested multiplex PCR performed with slightly modified ARM-PCR produced the TCR beta libraries. Primers for the first two PCR rounds were TRBV1-TRBV30 forward primers and a C-beta reverse primer (roughly 10 cycles per round). TCRdb re-analysed the multiplex PCR reads in MiXCR, keeping a single row per CDR3 protein. The repertoire consists of 85,000 to 100,000 distinct CDR3 sequences, with less than 70% occurring once and the leading ten covering around 27%. Scientists recovered RNA and DNA together from roughly 18-30 mg of unsorted bulk tissue. Comments on this clonotype: What it recognizes is unknown.

V was clipped by 3 bases and J by 10 bases, with 16 bases between them. This CDR3 is 13 amino acids long. Sequenced material: tumor-adjacent normal liver tissue. This TCR was sampled from a man aged 40-50 years with primary liver carcinoma and hepatitis B virus infection. The chain employs TRBV12-3 or TRBV12-4 and TRBJ2-7, with D tentatively TRBD2 (5 bases). In nucleotides, the CDR3 is TGTGCCAGCAGTTTCGGGATAGGGTTGGAACAGTACTTC. Translation: CASSFGIGLEQYF.